The 10 T cell receptor beta chains below come from one sample, sequenced in a study of cytomegalovirus exposure and HLA in healthy donors. The PCR employed 60 Vbeta primers together with 13 Jbeta primers. Profiling relied on immunoSEQ multiplex PCR, and the TCRdb table lists in-frame clones only, not all of them. The data hold 110,000 to 150,000 clones, with 80% to 90% observed a single time. The specimen was PBMCs. The receptors stem from a woman in her thirties or forties in good health and CMV-seropositive.

This chain links TRBV9 with TRBJ2-7; D call uncertain. The CDR3 is 12 residues long. V lost 4 bases, J lost 6 bases, and 11 bases lay in between. Germline loops: CDR1 SGDLS, CDR2 YYNGEE. CDR3 in amino acids: CASSPFAGEQYF. The CDR3 DNA is TGTGCCAGCAGCCCGTTCGCCGGCGAGCAGTACTTC.

The table lists this clone with a few counts. The V and J genes are TRBV6-6 and TRBJ1-2, with D unresolved. CDR1 and CDR2 (germline): MNHNY, SVGAGI (reference sequence). The CDR3 consists of 13 residues. With 4 bases removed from V and 2 bases from J, the gap between germline ends came to 8 bases. This chain's CDR3 is CASSSGVNYGYTF. For the CDR3, the DNA is TGTGCCAGCAGTTCCGGAGTGAACTATGGCTACACCTTC.

The rearrangement joins TRBV25-1 to TRBJ2-2; D possibly corresponds to TRBD1 (5 bases). The germline CDR1 and CDR2 sequences are MGHDK and SYGVNS. The V and J ends lost 0 bases and 2 bases respectively, with 10 bases between them. The CDR3 runs to 16 residues. The CDR3 protein is CASSEYIGANTGELFF. The CDR3 nucleotides are TGTGCCAGCAGTGAATATATAGGGGCAAACACCGGGGAGCTGTTTTTT.

The chain carries TRBV5-6 and TRBJ2-5; TRBD1 matches 8 bases. CDR1 is SGHDT, CDR2 YYEEEE, per germline. With 4 bases clipped from V and 1 base from J, the junction kept 9 bases outside the gene matches. The CDR3 is 16 amino acids. The CDR3 sequence: CASSPNRGSFQETQYF. Written as DNA, the CDR3 is TGTGCCAGCAGCCCAAACAGGGGGAGTTTCCAAGAGACCCAGTACTTC.

This clone was detected once. The rearrangement links TRBV11-2 to TRBJ2-7, with a weak D call TRBD1 (6 bases). The CDR3 contains 15 residues. CDR1 is SGHAT and CDR2 is FQNNGV in the germline V gene. V shed 4 bases and J shed 2 bases, with 15 bases lying between them. The CDR3 sequence: CASSSYRDTPYEQYF. As DNA, the CDR3 is TGTGCCAGCAGCTCGTACCGGGACACTCCCTACGAGCAGTACTTC.

The rearrangement links TRBV29-1 to TRBJ2-6; 9 bases match TRBD1. Germline V gene lookup returns CDR1 SQVTM and CDR2 ANQGSEA. V lost 6 bases, J lost 4 bases, and 7 bases stayed unmatched. There are 15 residues in the CDR3. In nucleotides, the CDR3 is TGCAGCGTGCTACAGGGGGCGCACGGGGCCAACGTCCTGACTTTC. Its protein product is CSVLQGAHGANVLTF.

The chain uses TRBV6-5 and TRBJ2-7, with no clear D. The germline gives CDR1 MNHEY, CDR2 SVGAGI. The CDR3 is 13 residues long. Trimming pared 5 bases from V and 0 bases from J, leaving 8 bases between. The CDR3 here is CASSIGPSYEQYF. The CDR3 coding sequence is TGTGCCAGCAGTATCGGTCCCTCCTACGAGCAGTACTTC.

The chain links TRBV7-9 to TRBJ2-5, with 11 nucleotides matching TRBD2. This CDR3 contains 15 residues. Looked up from germline, CDR1 is SEHNR and CDR2 is FQNEAQ (reference sequence). The V segment lost 1 base and the J segment 5 bases; nucleotides outside the gene matches: 3. In DNA, the CDR3 is TGTGCCAGCAGCTTAGTAGCGGGGGGGCTCGAGACCCAGTACTTC. Residues: CASSLVAGGLETQYF.

In the case of this clone: Distinct nucleotide sequences in the sample also encode this CDR3. The gene calls are TRBV19 and TRBJ1-1; D may be TRBD1 (5 bases). Per germline, CDR1 LNHDA and CDR2 SQIVND (reference sequence). The CDR3 is 17 amino acids. V dropped 4 bases and J dropped 1 base, with 19 bases sitting between them. CDR3 coding DNA: TGTGCCAGTAGTAAGGCGCGTGGTGCAGGGCGGAACACTGAAGCTTTCTTT. Translation: CASSKARGAGRNTEAFF.

The chain links TRBV29-1 to TRBJ2-7; 9 bases line up with TRBD1. V gave up 4 bases and J gave up 2 bases; unmatched junction bases: 12. From germline, CDR1 is SQVTM and CDR2 ANQGSEA. The CDR3 loop spans 16 amino acids. The DNA of the CDR3 is TGCAGCGTTGTGGGGGTTGGACAGGGGATACCCTACGAGCAGTACTTC. Translated: CSVVGVGQGIPYEQYF.